The 4 T cell receptor beta chains below all came from one sample that was sequenced in a study of blood T cells in healthy people across ages. Primers used in a second PCR of roughly 7 to 12 cycles were a sample-barcoded 5' primer and a J-beta primer mix. One entry per CDR3 protein, called by TCRdb with MiXCR from the 5' RACE reads. The sample consists of about 1.4 million distinct CDR3 sequences, 55% to 75% of them appearing once. The sequencing sample was made of blood. The receptors stem from a young man in good health.

V gene TRBV30 combines with J gene TRBJ2-7; D is unresolved. Per the germline V gene, CDR1 is GTSNPN and CDR2 is SVGIG (reference sequence). V lost 0 bases and J lost 2, with 8 bases in between. The CDR3 runs to 13 residues. CDR3 in amino acids: CAWSVNTAYEQYF. As DNA, the CDR3 is TGTGCCTGGAGTGTAAATACGGCCTACGAGCAGTACTTC. Complete variable domain (other parts from reference TRBV30 and TRBJ2-7): SQTIHQWPATLVQPVGSPLSLECTVEGTSNPNLYWYRQAAGRGLQLLFYSVGIGQISSEVPQNLSASRPQDRQFILSSKKLLLSDSGFYLCAWSVNTAYEQYFGPGTRLTVT.

This chain joins TRBV4-1 and TRBJ2-5, with D possibly being TRBD2 (6 bases). The CDR3 runs 15 residues. V was clipped by 1 base and J by 5 bases, with 14 bases between them. Germline CDR1 reads MGHRA; CDR2 reads YSYEKL. The CDR3 DNA is TGCGCCAGCAGCCAAGGGGTCGGGGGTCGGGAGACCCAGTACTTC. It yields the protein CASSQGVGGRETQYF.

This rearrangement joins TRBV4-1 to TRBJ2-4; 11 nucleotides match TRBD2. Near its end, the DNA agrees better with TRBJ2-7, so the J call may be wrong. Germline CDR1 and CDR2: MGHRA and YSYEKL. The CDR3 covers 15 residues. The DNA of the CDR3 is TGCGCCAGCAGCCATACTAGCGGGAGAGGGCACGAGCAGTACTTC. Amino acid sequence: CASSHTSGRGHEQYF.

This chain links TRBV5-4 with TRBJ2-7; a possible D gene is TRBD1 (6 bases). Germline values: CDR1 SGHNT, CDR2 YYREEE (reference sequence). Trimming cost V 6 bases and J 0 bases, with 13 bases left between them. There are 14 residues in the CDR3. The CDR3 DNA reads TGTGCCAGCAACCGGGACATCCCCTCCTACGAGCAGTACTTC. This gives the protein CASNRDIPSYEQYF.